What follows describes a single TCR beta chain. This CDR3 comprises 14 residues. Germline CDR1 is SGHKS and CDR2 is YYEKEE (reference sequence). Trimming left V 2 bases short and J 2 bases short, with 10 bases between. Original methodology: Amplifying reference gene primers gave estimates of nucleated cell counts. Generated by immunoSEQ multiplex PCR, the TCRdb table keeps only in-frame clones and is missing some. The D gene and trimming were derived from the DNA, and the V and J assignments and clone size from that table. The sample includes about 210,000 clones, 75% to 85% of them seen just once. This specimen belongs to a study of blood T cell repertoires in COVID-19. Study at large: The samples span acute and convalescent COVID-19 from the United States, Italy and Spain. T cells, B-cell-depleted T cells, or PBMCs supplied cDNA or gDNA.

What was sequenced was peripheral blood. This TCR was sampled from a human donor in a cohort sampled during active COVID-19. This chain links TRBV5-5 with TRBJ2-5; TRBD2 might be the D (6 bases). The chain's CDR3 is CASSFGGGQETQYF. The CDR3 DNA reads TGTGCCAGCAGCTTTGGTGGAGGGCAAGAGACCCAGTACTTC.